These T cell receptor beta chains were read from a single sample in a study of identical twins. TCRdb re-derived calls from the 5' RACE reads in MiXCR, one entry per CDR3 protein. The sample lists about 340,000 distinct CDR3 sequences, about 12% occurring once. This sample was also put to use in a study of yellow fever vaccine responses in identical twins.

Sequenced material: CD8+ T cells sorted from blood. The receptors here all came from a young woman in good health. Each CDR3 is given with its conserved first and last residue. The D gene is left open where the match is weak. Clone size is not always given. Where it is, it says once, few, many or a class for expanded clones.

>TRBJ2-1|-|-|15|TRBV9
CASSVAGREADEQFF
TGTGCCAGCAGCGTAGCCGGCAGGGAGGCGGATGAGCAGTTCTTC
>TRBJ2-7|-|-|13|TRBV13
CASSSGLRNEQYF
TGTGCCAGCAGCTCGGGACTTAGGAACGAGCAGTACTTC
>TRBJ2-1|-|-|15|TRBV3-1
CASSPGGRGHNEQFF
TGTGCCAGCAGCCCCGGAGGGAGAGGGCACAATGAGCAGTTCTTC
>TRBJ2-1|-|-|16|TRBV5-6
CASSGWSGRINNEQFF
TGTGCCAGCAGCGGCTGGTCGGGACGGATTAACAATGAGCAGTTCTTC
>TRBJ2-3|-|few|15|TRBV5-1
CASSLDGSLTDTQYF
TGCGCCAGCAGCTTGGATGGCTCCCTCACAGATACGCAGTATTTT
>TRBJ1-2|-|-|16|TRBV6-1
CASSRHGTDPNYGYTF
TGTGCCAGCAGCCGACATGGGACGGACCCTAACTATGGGTACACCTTC
>TRBJ2-1|-|-|14|TRBV7-2
CASSLPGVSNEQFF
TGTGCCAGCAGCTTACCAGGGGTTTCGAATGAGCAGTTCTTC
>TRBJ2-2|TRBD1|few|15|TRBV20-1
CSAQVTGGDSGELFF
TGCAGTGCCCAAGTTACAGGGGGCGATTCCGGGGAGCTGTTTTTT
>TRBJ2-1|-|many|13|TRBV7-3
CASSLTSNNEQFF
TGTGCCAGCAGCTTAACCAGTAACAATGAGCAGTTCTTC
>TRBJ2-2|-|-|18|TRBV2
CASTDGTYPTSNTGELFF
TGTGCCAGCACCGATGGGACATACCCAACTTCGAACACCGGGGAGCTGTTTTTT
>TRBJ2-5|-|few|15|TRBV4-2
CASSQWDRGGETQYF
TGTGCCAGCAGCCAATGGGACCGGGGTGGGGAGACCCAGTACTTC
>TRBJ2-7|-|-|12|TRBV5-8
CASSLELDEQYF
TGTGCCAGCAGCTTGGAATTGGACGAGCAGTACTTC
>TRBJ1-1|-|-|12|TRBV12-3/TRBV12-4
CASSDPGVEAFF
TGTGCCAGCAGCGACCCGGGGGTCGAAGCTTTCTTT
>TRBJ2-1|TRBD2|few|15|TRBV4-1
CASSLRTSGGGEQFF
TGCGCCAGCAGCCTTCGGACTAGCGGGGGGGGTGAGCAGTTCTTC
>TRBJ2-7|TRBD2|few|16|TRBV7-6
CASRRLAGVDGHEQYF
TGTGCCAGCAGAAGACTAGCGGGAGTAGACGGACACGAGCAGTACTTC
>TRBJ2-5|TRBD2|-|16|TRBV20-1
CSARDGSGGHQETQYF
TGCAGTGCTAGGGATGGTAGCGGGGGACACCAAGAGACCCAGTACTTC
>TRBJ2-1|-|-|15|TRBV24-1
CASSDFKTAYNEQFF
TGTGCCTCCAGTGATTTTAAAACAGCCTACAATGAGCAGTTCTTC
>TRBJ2-1|TRBD2|many|16|TRBV2
CASSGEEGTIYNEQFF
TGTGCCAGCAGTGGGGAGGAGGGGACTATATACAATGAGCAGTTCTTC
>TRBJ2-1|-|-|16|TRBV15
CATSRDSAERGNEQFF
TGTGCCACCAGCAGAGATTCGGCGGAGAGAGGTAATGAGCAGTTCTTC
>TRBJ2-1|-|-|14|TRBV9
CASSVAEGTREQFF
TGTGCCAGCAGCGTAGCCGAGGGGACGAGGGAGCAGTTCTTC
>TRBJ2-1|-|-|11|TRBV7-9
CASTRGGPTFF
TGTGCCAGCACCAGAGGGGGGCCGACGTTCTTC
>TRBJ2-3|-|-|13|TRBV7-6
CASSSRLGDTQYF
TGTGCCAGCAGCTCTCGACTTGGAGATACGCAGTATTTT
>TRBJ2-5|-|-|13|TRBV12-3/TRBV12-4
CASSLEAPRAQYF
TGTGCCAGCAGTTTAGAGGCCCCGAGGGCCCAGTACTTC
>TRBJ2-5|-|few|14|TRBV27
CASSFIASQETQYF
TGTGCCAGCAGTTTTATCGCGAGCCAAGAGACCCAGTACTTC
>TRBJ2-1|TRBD2|many|14|TRBV2
CARTAGESYNEQFF
TGTGCCAGGACAGCGGGAGAATCGTACAATGAGCAGTTCTTC
>TRBJ2-1|TRBD2|-|15|TRBV7-6
CASSFTSGLRNEQFF
TGTGCCAGCAGTTTTACTAGCGGGCTCCGCAATGAGCAGTTCTTC